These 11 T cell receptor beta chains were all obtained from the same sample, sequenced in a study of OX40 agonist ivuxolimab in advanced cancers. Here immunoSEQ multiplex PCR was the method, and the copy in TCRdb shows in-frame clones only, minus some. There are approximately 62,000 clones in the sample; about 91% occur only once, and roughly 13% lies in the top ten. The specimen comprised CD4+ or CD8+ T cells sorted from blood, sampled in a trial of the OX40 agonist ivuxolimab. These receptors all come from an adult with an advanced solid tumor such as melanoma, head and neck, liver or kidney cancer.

CDR3 sequence (DNA): TGTGCCAGCAGCTTAAGGAGCGGGGGTACAGATACGCAGTATTTT. Translated, it gives CASSLRSGGTDTQYF. This rearrangement joins TRBV7-6 to TRBJ2-3, with TRBD2 identical over 8 bases. With V trimmed by 2 bases and J by 3 bases, 4 bases remained unmatched. CDR3 size: 15 residues. Germline V gene lookup returns CDR1 SGHVS and CDR2 FNYEAQ.

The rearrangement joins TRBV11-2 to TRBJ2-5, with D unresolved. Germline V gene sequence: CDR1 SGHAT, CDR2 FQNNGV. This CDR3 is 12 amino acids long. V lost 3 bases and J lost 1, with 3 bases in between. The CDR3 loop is CASSFSQETQYF. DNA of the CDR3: TGTGCCAGCAGCTTCTCCCAAGAGACCCAGTACTTC. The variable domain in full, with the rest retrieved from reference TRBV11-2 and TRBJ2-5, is EAGVAQSPRYKIIEKRQSVAFWCNPISGHATLYWYQQILGQGPKLLIQFQNNGVVDDSQLPKDRFSAERLKGVDSTLKIQPAKLEDSAVYLCASSFSQETQYFGPGTRLLVL.

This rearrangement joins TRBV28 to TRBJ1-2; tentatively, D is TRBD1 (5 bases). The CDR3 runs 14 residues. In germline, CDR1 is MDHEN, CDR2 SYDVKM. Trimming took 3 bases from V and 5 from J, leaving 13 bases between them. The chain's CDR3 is CASSFFGQGYGYTF. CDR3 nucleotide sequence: TGTGCCAGCAGTTTTTTTGGGCAGGGTTATGGCTACACCTTC.

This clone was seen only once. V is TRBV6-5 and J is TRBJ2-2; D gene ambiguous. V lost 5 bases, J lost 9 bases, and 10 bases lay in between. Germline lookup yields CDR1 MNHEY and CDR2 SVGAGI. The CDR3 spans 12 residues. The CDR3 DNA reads TGTGCCAGCAGTCCCCGATGGAGGGAGCTGTTTTTT. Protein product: CASSPRWRELFF.

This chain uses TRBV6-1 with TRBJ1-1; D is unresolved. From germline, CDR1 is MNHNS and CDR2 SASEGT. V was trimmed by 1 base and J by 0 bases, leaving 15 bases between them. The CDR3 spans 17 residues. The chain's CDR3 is CASSEGHTLGMNTEAFF. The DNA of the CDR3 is TGTGCCAGCAGTGAAGGTCACACCTTAGGAATGAACACTGAAGCTTTCTTT.

The CDR3 here is CASSFSTSGHYEQYF. The CDR3, as DNA: TGTGCCAGCAGCTTCTCGACTAGCGGACACTACGAGCAGTACTTC. The V call is TRBV11-2, the J call TRBJ2-7; 9 positions agree with TRBD2. V trimming: 3 bases; J trimming: 3 bases; junction bases outside the gene matches: 6. Looked up from germline, CDR1 is SGHAT and CDR2 is FQNNGV. This CDR3 has 15 residues. The complete variable domain, with remaining parts taken from reference TRBV11-2 and TRBJ2-7, reads EAGVAQSPRYKIIEKRQSVAFWCNPISGHATLYWYQQILGQGPKLLIQFQNNGVVDDSQLPKDRFSAERLKGVDSTLKIQPAKLEDSAVYLCASSFSTSGHYEQYFGPGTRLTVT.

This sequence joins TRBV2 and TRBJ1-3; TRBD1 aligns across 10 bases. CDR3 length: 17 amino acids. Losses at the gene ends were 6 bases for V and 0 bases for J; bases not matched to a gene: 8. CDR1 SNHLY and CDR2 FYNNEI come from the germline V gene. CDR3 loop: CASRGQGDNPSGNTIYF. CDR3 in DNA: TGTGCCAGCAGAGGACAGGGGGATAACCCCTCTGGAAACACCATATATTTT.

CDR3 residues: CASSQIWREAGTGELFF. The DNA for the CDR3 is TGCGCCAGCAGCCAAATTTGGCGGGAGGCGGGCACCGGGGAGCTGTTTTTT. V and J are TRBV4-3 and TRBJ2-2; 8 bases match TRBD2. Trimming took 2 bases from V and 4 from J; bases not matched to a gene: 9. The germline V gene encodes CDR1 LGHNA and CDR2 YSLEER. There are 17 residues in the CDR3.

The CDR3 bases are TGTGCCAGCAGCTTGGGGGCCGCCTACGAGCAGTACTTC. It yields the protein CASSLGAAYEQYF. This chain uses TRBV5-6 with TRBJ2-7; no reliable D call. The CDR3 consists of 13 residues. CDR1 is SGHDT, CDR2 YYEEEE, per germline. V was cut by 0 bases and J by 2 bases, with 6 bases left in between.

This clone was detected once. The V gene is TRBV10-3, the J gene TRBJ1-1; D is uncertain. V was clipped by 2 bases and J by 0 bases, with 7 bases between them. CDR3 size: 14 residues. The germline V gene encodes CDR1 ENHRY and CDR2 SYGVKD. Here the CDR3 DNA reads TGTGCCATCAGTGAGACAGTCATGAACACTGAAGCTTTCTTT. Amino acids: CAISETVMNTEAFF.

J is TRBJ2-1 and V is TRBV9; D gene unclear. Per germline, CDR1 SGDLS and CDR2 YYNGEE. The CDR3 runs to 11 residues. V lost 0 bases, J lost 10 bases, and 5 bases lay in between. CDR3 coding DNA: TGTGCCAGCAGCGTAGACTCGGAGCAGTTCTTC. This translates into CASSVDSEQFF.